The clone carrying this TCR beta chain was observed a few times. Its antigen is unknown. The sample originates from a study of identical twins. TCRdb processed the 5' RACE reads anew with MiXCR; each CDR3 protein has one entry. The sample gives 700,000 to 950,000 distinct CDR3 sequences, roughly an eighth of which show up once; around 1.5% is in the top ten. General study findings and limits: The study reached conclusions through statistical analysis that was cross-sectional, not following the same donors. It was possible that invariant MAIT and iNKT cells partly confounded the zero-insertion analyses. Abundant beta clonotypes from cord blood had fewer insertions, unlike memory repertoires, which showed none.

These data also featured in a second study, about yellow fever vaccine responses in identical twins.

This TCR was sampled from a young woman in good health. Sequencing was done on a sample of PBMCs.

CDR3 residues: CSVEVGGAGFQTQYF. The CDR3, as DNA: TGCAGCGTTGAAGTCGGAGGGGCCGGCTTCCAGACCCAGTACTTC. The chain combines TRBV29-1 with TRBJ2-5, with D possibly TRBD2 on 6 matching bases. CDR3 length: 15 residues. Between the trimmed V and J ends, which lost 1 base and 6 bases, there was a span of 18 bases. Germline V lookup: CDR1 SQVTM, CDR2 ANQGSEA.